Presented here are 30 T cell receptor beta chains from one specimen sequenced in a study of T cell responses to AZD1222 COVID-19 vaccine. Using immunoSEQ multiplex PCR, the repertoire was profiled, and TCRdb retains in-frame clones only, with some absent. The sample has about 130,000 clones; around 92% are singletons. This sample comprised peripheral blood, obtained on day 0 of AZD1222 vaccination. The receptor set was obtained from an adult in good health.

As concerns this clone: Germline is not matched at one junction end, which may reflect a read error. The chain employs TRBV6-4 and TRBJ1-2; D gene uncertain. The CDR3 runs to 12 residues. In germline, CDR1 is MRHNA, CDR2 SNTAGT. The CDR3 protein is CASTDWSHGYTF. CDR3 coding DNA: TGTGCCAGCACTGACTGGTCCCATGGCTACACCTTC.

This clone was observed a single time. The V and J genes are TRBV6-2 or TRBV6-3 and TRBJ2-3, with 8 bases matching TRBD2. The ends lost 6 bases at V and 2 bases at J; junction bases unmatched: 7. This CDR3 is 15 amino acids long. The V gene's germline CDR1 is MNHEY and CDR2 SVGEGT. The CDR3, as DNA: TGTGCCAGCAGCCCAGCGGGGGCCCACACAGATACGCAGTATTTT. The encoded protein is CASSPAGAHTDTQYF.

The chain joins TRBV5-1 to TRBJ1-5; TRBD1 aligns across 9 bases. The CDR3 consists of 15 residues. V lost 5 bases, J lost 6 bases, and 9 bases stayed unmatched. Per the germline V gene, CDR1 is SGHRS and CDR2 is YFSETQ. The CDR3: CASSSGTGNIQPQHF. The CDR3, as DNA: TGCGCCAGCAGTTCCGGGACAGGGAATATTCAGCCCCAGCATTTT. Full variable domain (rest looked up from reference TRBV5-1 and TRBJ1-5): KAGVTQTPRYLIKTRGQQVTLSCSPISGHRSVSWYQQTPGQGLQFLFEYFSETQRNKGNFPGRFSGRQFSNSRSEMNVSTLELGDSALYLCASSSGTGNIQPQHFGDGTRLSIL.

The chain combines TRBV5-1 with TRBJ2-3, with D possibly matching TRBD1 (6 bases). The CDR3 is 14 amino acids. V lost 3 bases and J 2 bases, leaving 10 bases between the germline ends. The germline gives CDR1 SGHRS, CDR2 YFSETQ. CDR3 protein: CASSSGVVTDTQYF. Written as DNA, the CDR3 is TGCGCCAGCAGCTCAGGGGTGGTCACAGATACGCAGTATTTT.

This chain connects TRBV12-3 or TRBV12-4 to TRBJ1-3, with 7 nucleotides matching TRBD1. Germline trimming cut 7 bases from V and 0 bases from J; bases unmatched to any gene: 0. This CDR3 spans 13 amino acids. The chain's CDR3 is CASTGGSGNTIYF. In DNA form, the CDR3 reads TGTGCCAGCACAGGGGGCTCTGGAAACACCATATATTTT.

This rearrangement joins TRBV29-1 to TRBJ1-1, with 7 nucleotides matching TRBD1. The CDR3 loop spans 15 amino acids. V lost 3 bases to trimming and J lost 1 base; unmatched junction nucleotides: 8. Germline lookup yields CDR1 SQVTM and CDR2 ANQGSEA. This chain's CDR3 is CSVDAPDRANTEAFF. The CDR3 nucleotides read TGCAGCGTTGATGCCCCAGACAGGGCGAACACTGAAGCTTTCTTT.

This clone was counted once. The chain couples TRBV10-3 to TRBJ2-1; 14 bases map to TRBD2. The germline gives CDR1 ENHRY, CDR2 SYGVKD. CDR3 size: 16 residues. The trim removed 4 bases at V and 4 bases at J, leaving 3 bases unmatched. The DNA of the CDR3 is TGTGCCATCAGTGGGGGACTAGCGGGGGATTACAATGAGCAGTTCTTC. It encodes CAISGGLAGDYNEQFF.

The CDR3 here is CATIGGHQPQHF. Written as DNA, the CDR3 is TGTGCCACCATAGGGGGACATCAGCCCCAGCATTTT. V usage is TRBV9 and J usage is TRBJ1-5; perhaps TRBD1 as D (6 bases). V shed 9 bases and J shed 5 bases, with 12 bases lying between them. Germline V gene sequence: CDR1 SGDLS, CDR2 YYNGEE. CDR3 length: 12 amino acids. The full variable domain, its missing parts supplied by reference TRBV9 and TRBJ1-5, is DSGVTQTPKHLITATGQRVTLRCSPRSGDLSVYWYQQSLDQGLQFLIQYYNGEERAKGNILERFSAQQFPDLHSELNLSSLELGDSALYFCATIGGHQPQHFGDGTRLSIL.

The CDR3: CAINLPGQLYGYTF. CDR3 DNA sequence: TGTGCCATCAATCTACCGGGACAGTTATATGGCTACACCTTC. The rearrangement uses TRBV10-3 and TRBJ1-2, with 7 bases that match TRBD1. J lost 5 bases, V lost 7 bases, and 10 bases had no gene match. Per germline, CDR1 ENHRY and CDR2 SYGVKD. There are 14 residues in the CDR3.

V usage is TRBV21-1 and J usage is TRBJ2-3. TRBV21-1 is marked as a pseudogene. The CDR3 extends over 16 amino acids. CDR3 nucleotide sequence: TGTGCCAGCAGCACGAATTACCGAACTGGGACAGATACGCAGTATTTT. Translated: CASSTNYRTGTDTQYF.

The J gene is TRBJ2-7, the V gene TRBV6-2 or TRBV6-3; 7 bases map to TRBD1. V gave up 5 bases and J gave up 9 bases; unmatched junction bases: 10. Germline values: CDR1 MNHEY, CDR2 SVGEGT. The CDR3 is made up of 13 amino acids. CDR3: CASSTDTGVRQYF. The CDR3 DNA is TGTGCCAGCAGTACGGACACAGGGGTGCGGCAGTACTTC.

The chain recombines TRBV5-6 with TRBJ1-6; D is perhaps TRBD1 (6 bases). There are 15 residues in the CDR3. V dropped 0 bases and J dropped 11 bases, with 15 bases sitting between them. Looked up from germline, CDR1 is SGHDT and CDR2 is YYEEEE. In DNA form, the CDR3 reads TGTGCCAGCAGCTTGGGTCCTTACAGGGTACCACCCCTCCACTTT. Its protein is CASSLGPYRVPPLHF.

J is TRBJ1-4 and V is TRBV5-5, with D possibly TRBD1 on 5 matching bases. This CDR3 is 14 amino acids long. Trimming removed 1 base at V and 8 bases at J, with 12 bases between. Germline assignment: CDR1 SGHKS and CDR2 YYEKEE (reference sequence). The CDR3 DNA sequence: TGTGCCAGCAGCTTGAGTGGGGGTTGGGAAAAACTGTTTTTT. It codes for CASSLSGGWEKLFF.

The rearrangement joins TRBV27 to TRBJ1-2, with D uncertain. Germline loops: CDR1 MNHEY, CDR2 SMNVEV (reference sequence). The V gene lost 3 bases and the J gene lost 1 base, with 15 bases spanning the gap. This CDR3 spans 16 amino acids. The CDR3 protein is CASSFRPGHFNYGYTF. CDR3 in DNA: TGTGCCAGCAGTTTTCGTCCAGGCCACTTTAACTATGGCTACACCTTC.

This chain links TRBV9 with TRBJ2-1; D unresolved. CDR1 is SGDLS, CDR2 YYNGEE, per germline. This CDR3 contains 14 residues. The V and J ends lost 7 bases and 1 base respectively, with 12 bases between them. The CDR3 coding sequence is TGTGCCAGCTTTCTCCGAGGATCCTACAATGAGCAGTTCTTC. Translation gives CASFLRGSYNEQFF. Based on the CDR3 plus reference TRBV9 and TRBJ2-1, the full variable domain is DSGVTQTPKHLITATGQRVTLRCSPRSGDLSVYWYQQSLDQGLQFLIQYYNGEERAKGNILERFSAQQFPDLHSELNLSSLELGDSALYFCASFLRGSYNEQFFGPGTRLTVL.

This rearrangement joins TRBV7-3 to TRBJ2-3; 8 bases agree with TRBD2. The CDR3 runs 13 residues. CDR1 and CDR2 from the germline V gene are SGHTA and FQGTGA. With V trimmed by 3 bases and J by 8 bases, 4 bases remained unmatched. CDR3 region: CASSLNSGATQYF. CDR3 nucleotides: TGTGCCAGCAGCTTGAATAGCGGGGCTACGCAGTATTTT.

The sample holds one count of this clone. V usage is TRBV19 and J usage is TRBJ2-1, with a tentative D call TRBD2 (5 bases). CDR3 size: 11 residues. Trimming cost V 3 bases and J 9 bases, with 6 bases left between them. Germline values: CDR1 LNHDA, CDR2 SQIVND (reference sequence). In DNA, the CDR3 is TGTGCCAGTAGTATCGGAGGTGAGCAGTTCTTC. Encoded protein: CASSIGGEQFF.

The chain has TRBV4-2 and TRBJ2-3, with TRBD2 matching 8 bases. Trimming removed 0 bases from V and 4 bases from J; junction bases left unmatched: 9. Germline V gene lookup returns CDR1 LGHNA and CDR2 YNFKEQ. The CDR3 consists of 17 residues. Here the CDR3 reads CASSQDRGGPIADTQYF. In DNA, the CDR3 is TGTGCCAGCAGCCAAGACCGGGGGGGGCCCATCGCAGATACGCAGTATTTT.

This clone has only one observation. The rearrangement joins TRBV6-1 to TRBJ1-2; no clear D gene. This CDR3 region has 18 residues. The germline V gene has CDR1 MNHNS and CDR2 SASEGT. V lost 4 bases and J 7 bases, leaving 28 bases between the germline ends. In nucleotides, the CDR3 is TGTGCCAGCAGTGGCCTCGGCGGATGGGAGCTACTTTCTCGTGGCTACACCTTC. It encodes CASSGLGGWELLSRGYTF.

The chain employs TRBV4-2 and TRBJ2-1; D is unresolved. Trimming left V 0 bases short and J 8 bases short, with 8 bases between. The germline V gene encodes CDR1 LGHNA and CDR2 YNFKEQ. The CDR3 spans 13 residues. DNA of the CDR3: TGTGCCAGCAGCCAAGACGACAATTATGAGCAGTTCTTC. Protein product: CASSQDDNYEQFF.

The rearrangement uses TRBV5-5 and TRBJ1-3, with D tentatively TRBD1 (5 bases). The V end lost 1 base, the J end lost 0 bases, and 11 bases lay between the germline ends. CDR1 SGHKS and CDR2 YYEKEE come from the germline V gene (reference sequence). CDR3 length: 16 amino acids. The CDR3 region has the DNA TGTGCCAGCAGCTTGTTGGGGACTTCCTCTGGAAACACCATATATTTT. Protein: CASSLLGTSSGNTIYF.

V and J are TRBV15 and TRBJ1-4, with D unclear. The CDR3 has 11 amino acids. Germline CDR1 is LNHNV and CDR2 is YYDKDF (reference sequence). The V and J ends lost 5 bases and 8 bases respectively, with 6 bases between them. As DNA, the CDR3 is TGTGCCACCAGCTTCCTGGAAAAACTGTTTTTT. Translation: CATSFLEKLFF. Together with reference TRBV15 and TRBJ1-4, the CDR3 gives the full variable domain: DAMVIQNPRYQVTQFGKPVTLSCSQTLNHNVMYWYQQKSSQAPKLLFHYYDKDFNNEADTPDNFQSRRPNTSFCFLDIRSPGLGDTAMYLCATSFLEKLFFGSGTQLSVL.

In nucleotides, the CDR3 is TGTGCCAGCAGCGGGCAGGGCCCCTACGAGCAGTACTTC. It yields the protein CASSGQGPYEQYF. The J gene is TRBJ2-7, the V gene TRBV9; D might be TRBD1 (5 bases). Germline CDR1 SGDLS, CDR2 YYNGEE. The CDR3 is made up of 13 amino acids. V was shortened by 3 bases and J by 2 bases, with 9 bases between the two germline ends.

The chain combines TRBV5-1 with TRBJ1-1; D remains unclear. Germline V gives CDR1 SGHRS, CDR2 YFSETQ. Trimming cost V 4 bases and J 3 bases, with 13 bases left between them. This CDR3 has 14 amino acids. CDR3 sequence reads: CASSRDTGYTEAFF. Here the CDR3 DNA reads TGCGCCAGCAGCCGGGATACCGGGTACACTGAAGCTTTCTTT.

The chain carries TRBV5-4 and TRBJ1-1; no clear D gene. The germline V gene has CDR1 SGHNT and CDR2 YYREEE (reference sequence). This CDR3 contains 15 residues. The germline V and J ends were trimmed by 0 bases and 0 bases, with 9 bases remaining between them. The CDR3 nucleotides are TGTGCCAGCAGCTTGGTCCGAGCTATGAACACTGAAGCTTTCTTT. Residues: CASSLVRAMNTEAFF.

The V gene is TRBV2, the J gene TRBJ2-3; D is possibly TRBD1 (5 bases). From germline, CDR1 is SNHLY and CDR2 FYNNEI. V dropped 2 bases and J dropped 4 bases, with 10 bases sitting between them. This CDR3 is 14 amino acids long. The CDR3 DNA reads as TGTGCCAGCAGTGAACAGGGTACGGCAGATACGCAGTATTTT. Its protein is CASSEQGTADTQYF.

This clone was detected a few times. The genes are TRBV10-3 and TRBJ1-1; D may be TRBD1 (5 bases). V dropped 10 bases and J dropped 2 bases, with 11 bases sitting between them. Germline lookup yields CDR1 ENHRY and CDR2 SYGVKD. The CDR3 extends over 12 amino acids. CDR3 loop: CATETDNTEAFF. In DNA form, the CDR3 reads TGTGCCACCGAGACAGATAACACTGAAGCTTTCTTT.

This clone is a singleton in its sample. The chain couples TRBV18 to TRBJ1-5; TRBD1 matches 9 bases. The V and J ends lost 6 bases and 2 bases, in that order; junction bases with no gene match: 5. The CDR3 sequence is 15 residues long. Germline V gene lookup returns CDR1 KGHSH and CDR2 LQKENI. The CDR3 here is CASSRQGVRNQPQHF. The CDR3 bases are TGTGCCAGCTCGCGACAGGGGGTCCGCAATCAGCCCCAGCATTTT.

The rearrangement uses TRBV7-2 and TRBJ1-5; TRBD1 agrees at 9 bases. The junction had 12 bases not matched to a gene; V was cut back by 4 bases and J by 11 bases. The CDR3 is made up of 15 amino acids. CDR1 is SGHTA, CDR2 FQGNSA, per germline. The DNA for the CDR3 is TGTGCCAGCAGCTCCGGGGGACAGGGACGGGTGTCCCAGCATTTT. Residues: CASSSGGQGRVSQHF.

The chain links TRBV6-2 or TRBV6-3 to TRBJ1-3; 7 bases are a match to TRBD1. There are 15 residues in the CDR3. The germline V gene encodes CDR1 MNHEY and CDR2 SVGEGT. Unmatched junction bases numbered 8, after V lost 5 bases and J lost 4 bases. The CDR3 nucleotides read TGTGCCAGCAGTCGGGACAGCTTTGCAGGAAACACCATATATTTT. Its protein product is CASSRDSFAGNTIYF.